The 19 T cell receptor beta chains given below trace back to one sample, sequenced in a study of T-cell reconstitution after alpha-beta-depleted transplantation in children. Preparing the TCRbeta library involved the use of unique molecular identifiers. Using its own MiXCR run on the PCR reads, TCRdb lists one record per CDR3 protein. Of 780,000 or so distinct CDR3 sequences in the sample, around 15% were seen once. This specimen was PBMCs, mostly from graft donor cells, taken 360 days after TCRalphabeta/CD19-depleted stem cell transplant. The receptors were gathered from a male patient aged 10 to 17 who had a stem cell transplant for acute lymphoblastic leukemia, so the T cells may come from the graft donor.

This clonotype was seen a few times. The chain has TRBV5-1 and TRBJ2-1; D may be TRBD1 (6 bases). The V end lost 1 base, the J end lost 9 bases, and 14 bases lay between the germline ends. CDR1 is SGHRS, CDR2 YFSETQ, per germline. The CDR3 runs to 14 residues. CDR3 DNA: TGCGCCAGCAGCTTGAGGGGGACGCCGGGTGAGCAGTTCTTC. Protein: CASSLRGTPGEQFF. The whole variable domain, filled in from reference TRBV5-1 and TRBJ2-1, reads KAGVTQTPRYLIKTRGQQVTLSCSPISGHRSVSWYQQTPGQGLQFLFEYFSETQRNKGNFPGRFSGRQFSNSRSEMNVSTLELGDSALYLCASSLRGTPGEQFFGPGTRLTVL.

The chain carries TRBV18 and TRBJ2-7; 12 bases are a match to TRBD2. Losses at the gene ends were 1 base for V and 4 bases for J; bases not matched to a gene: 11. The CDR3 is 18 amino acids. From germline, CDR1 is KGHSH and CDR2 LQKENI. CDR3 sequence (DNA): TGTGCCAGCTCACCACTCTCTGCGACTAGCGGGAGCCTATACGAGCAGTACTTC. This gives the protein CASSPLSATSGSLYEQYF.

Only a few counts were recorded for this clonotype. The rearrangement links TRBV4-1 to TRBJ2-7; a possible D gene is TRBD1 (5 bases). The germline V gene encodes CDR1 MGHRA and CDR2 YSYEKL. Between the trimmed V and J ends, which lost 6 bases and 3 bases, there was a span of 12 bases. The CDR3 is made up of 13 amino acids. The DNA for the CDR3 is TGCGCCAGCAGTCACGACAGTGACTACGAGCAGTACTTC. Its translation: CASSHDSDYEQYF.

This clonotype was observed at least ten times. This rearrangement joins TRBV5-1 to TRBJ2-1; TRBD2 is a possible D gene (6 bases). The germline V gene has CDR1 SGHRS and CDR2 YFSETQ. V dropped 4 bases and J dropped 1 base, with 9 bases sitting between them. The CDR3 length is 14 residues. The chain's CDR3 is CASSTGTSYNEQFF. CDR3 nucleotide sequence: TGCGCCAGCAGCACCGGGACTTCCTACAATGAGCAGTTCTTC.

There are a few counts of this clonotype. The chain joins TRBV29-1 to TRBJ2-7, with a tentative D call TRBD1 (6 bases). The CDR3 runs 14 residues. Trimming removed 6 bases at V and 1 base at J, with 16 bases between. Germline V lookup: CDR1 SQVTM, CDR2 ANQGSEA. The CDR3 region is CSVVTGKGSYEQYF. Here the CDR3 DNA reads TGCAGCGTGGTTACAGGGAAGGGATCCTACGAGCAGTACTTC.

The sample holds a few counts of this clonotype. The CDR3 is CASSINLAGTGELFF. CDR3 nucleotide sequence: TGTGCCAGTAGTATTAACCTAGCGGGCACCGGGGAGCTGTTTTTT. The chain recombines TRBV19 with TRBJ2-2; 8 bases are a match to TRBD2. The CDR3 sequence is 15 residues long. Trimming removed 3 bases from V and 4 bases from J; junction bases left unmatched: 4. Germline V CDR1 and CDR2: LNHDA, SQIVND (reference sequence).

This clonotype was counted a few times. The chain employs TRBV29-1 and TRBJ2-4, with 8 bases matching TRBD1. This CDR3 comprises 13 residues. Trimming at V came to 2 bases and at J to 7 bases, leaving 4 bases not matched to a gene. Germline assignment: CDR1 SQVTM and CDR2 ANQGSEA. The CDR3 sequence is CSVEQGARNIQYF. The DNA for the CDR3 is TGCAGCGTTGAACAGGGGGCTCGGAACATTCAGTACTTC.

This clonotype appeared a few times. The V and J genes are TRBV20-1 and TRBJ2-7; D remains ambiguous. The germline CDR1 and CDR2 sequences are DFQATT and SNEGSKA (reference sequence). The CDR3 loop spans 12 amino acids. V lost 0 bases and J lost 6, with 9 bases in between. The DNA for the CDR3 is TGCAGTGCTAGAGATCGAATTAGCGAGCAGTACTTC. It codes for CSARDRISEQYF.

This clonotype was counted many times. The chain combines TRBV12-3 or TRBV12-4 with TRBJ1-1; a weak D match, TRBD1 (5 bases). V lost 0 bases and J lost 5, with 10 bases in between. This CDR3 contains 14 residues. In DNA, the CDR3 is TGTGCCAGCAGTTTAGCGGCAGGGCGAACTGAAGCTTTCTTT. Amino acids: CASSLAAGRTEAFF.

The V call is TRBV7-9, the J call TRBJ2-1; D assignment may be TRBD1 or TRBD2 (5 bases each). CDR3 length: 16 amino acids. The V and J ends lost 4 bases and 0 bases respectively, with 13 bases between them. In germline, CDR1 is SEHNR, CDR2 FQNEAQ (reference sequence). This CDR3 reads CASSSQGRSSYNEQFF. Written as DNA, the CDR3 is TGTGCCAGCAGCTCCCAGGGACGGAGCTCCTACAATGAGCAGTTCTTC.

The chain recombines TRBV6-1 with TRBJ2-7; TRBD1 matches at 8 bases. CDR3 size: 18 residues. The V gene's germline CDR1 is MNHNS and CDR2 SASEGT. The junction had 14 bases not matched to a gene; V was cut back by 2 bases and J by 2 bases. The CDR3 nucleotides are TGTGCCAGCAGTGAATTTGGACAGGGCGTTTTTGGCACCTACGAGCAGTACTTC. It is translated as CASSEFGQGVFGTYEQYF.

Many counts were recorded for this clonotype. This chain uses TRBV5-1 with TRBJ2-1, with D maybe TRBD2 (7 bases). Germline V gene sequence: CDR1 SGHRS, CDR2 YFSETQ. The CDR3 sequence is 12 residues long. Trimming took off 7 bases at V and 6 bases at J, with 11 bases between the two ends. CDR3 nucleotides: TGCGCCAGCCGAGGGGGGGGCAATGAGCAGTTCTTC. Its translation: CASRGGGNEQFF.

Only a few counts were recorded for this clonotype. The chain couples TRBV12-3 or TRBV12-4 to TRBJ1-5; D gene uncertain. The V end lost 5 bases, the J end lost 7 bases, and 12 bases lay between the germline ends. CDR3 length: 13 amino acids. CDR3 nucleotides: TGTGCCAGCAGTCCCTCAGGAGGGCAGCCCCAGCATTTT. Encoded protein: CASSPSGGQPQHF.

This chain links TRBV4-1 with TRBJ2-3; 7 bases are a match to TRBD2. This CDR3 spans 15 amino acids. V dropped 1 base and J dropped 4; count of bases not matched to a gene: 5. Germline CDR1 and CDR2: MGHRA and YSYEKL. CDR3 nucleotide sequence: TGCGCCAGCAGCCAAGGGGGCGGGAGAGCAGATACGCAGTATTTT. Protein product: CASSQGGGRADTQYF.

The chain is built from TRBV12-5 and TRBJ2-5; D not certain. Germline V gives CDR1 LGHNT, CDR2 FRNRAP. The CDR3 is made up of 12 amino acids. Trimming removed 1 base from V and 5 bases from J, with 5 bases in between. The CDR3, as DNA: TGTGCTAGTGGTTTGGACGTGGAGACCCAGTACTTC. Residues: CASGLDVETQYF.

This clonotype occurred a few times. This sequence joins TRBV5-1 and TRBJ2-5; 9 nucleotides agree with TRBD2. V shed 1 base and J 4 bases; nucleotides not matched to a gene: 8. The CDR3 is 16 amino acids. Germline assignment: CDR1 SGHRS and CDR2 YFSETQ. CDR3 amino acids: CASSLSSGTYGETQYF. The DNA of the CDR3 is TGCGCCAGCAGCTTGTCTAGCGGGACCTATGGAGAGACCCAGTACTTC.

This clonotype was detected a few times. The rearrangement joins TRBV9 to TRBJ2-5, with 10 nucleotides matching TRBD2. The CDR3 has 18 residues. With V trimmed by 0 bases and J by 2 bases, 10 bases remained unmatched. Germline V lookup: CDR1 SGDLS, CDR2 YYNGEE. The CDR3 coding sequence is TGTGCCAGCAGCGTAGGACGAGGGACTAGCGCCATTCAAGAGACCCAGTACTTC. This codes for CASSVGRGTSAIQETQYF.

This chain links TRBV27 with TRBJ1-6, with D possibly matching TRBD1 (5 bases). CDR1 and CDR2 from the germline V gene are MNHEY and SMNVEV (reference sequence). Trimming stripped 7 bases from V and 7 bases from J, with 20 bases between. The CDR3 has 16 residues. In DNA form, the CDR3 reads TGTGCCAGCATCCCGGGTGGGGATCAGGGCAATTCACCCCTCCACTTT. Translated: CASIPGGDQGNSPLHF.

The chain links TRBV24-1 to TRBJ2-7; 11 nucleotides agree with TRBD1. Germline loops: CDR1 KGHDR, CDR2 SFDVKD. J was trimmed by 5 bases and V by 7 bases; bases with no gene match: 9. The CDR3 length is 15 residues. The CDR3 DNA reads as TGTGCCACCAGCGAGTCCGGGACAGGGGGAAACGAGCAGTACTTC. It specifies CATSESGTGGNEQYF.